This TCR beta chain was identified during a study of T cell changes during pregnancy in multiple sclerosis. Using immunoSEQ multiplex PCR, the repertoire was profiled, and TCRdb retains in-frame clones only, with some absent. The table shows tens of thousands of clones, with 80% to 95% occurring only once. The CDR3 is 13 amino acids. V dropped 6 bases and J dropped 5 bases, with 13 bases sitting between them. CDR1 and CDR2 (germline): LNHDA, SQIVND (reference sequence). Source: CD8+ T cells from peripheral blood mononuclear cells, taken after pregnancy. The receptor was isolated from a female donor with multiple sclerosis, enrolled in a pregnancy study. This chain joins TRBV19 and TRBJ1-1; D is ambiguous. The CDR3 region is CASSWGGRTEAFF. The CDR3 region has the DNA TGTGCCAGTAGCTGGGGAGGGAGGACTGAAGCTTTCTTT. The full variable domain, rest sourced from reference TRBV19 and TRBJ1-1, is DGGITQSPKYLFRKEGQNVTLSCEQNLNHDAMYWYRQDPGQGLRLIYYSQIVNDFQKGDIAEGYSVSREKKESFPLTVTSAQKNPTAFYLCASSWGGRTEAFFGQGTRLTVV.